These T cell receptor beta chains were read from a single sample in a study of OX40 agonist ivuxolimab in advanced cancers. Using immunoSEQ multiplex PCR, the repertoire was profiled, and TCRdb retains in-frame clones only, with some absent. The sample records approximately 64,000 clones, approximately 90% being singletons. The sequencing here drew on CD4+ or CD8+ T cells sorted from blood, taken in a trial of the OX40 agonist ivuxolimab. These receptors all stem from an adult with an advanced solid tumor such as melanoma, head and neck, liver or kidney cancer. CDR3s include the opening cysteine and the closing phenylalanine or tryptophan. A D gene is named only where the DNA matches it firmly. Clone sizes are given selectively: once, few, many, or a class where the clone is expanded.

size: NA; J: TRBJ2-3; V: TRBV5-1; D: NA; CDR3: CASSYGQLTDTQYF; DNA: TGCGCCAGCAGCTATGGACAGTTGACAGATACGCAGTATTTT
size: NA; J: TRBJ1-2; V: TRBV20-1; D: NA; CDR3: CSALSGYTF; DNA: TGCAGTGCCCTTAGCGGCTACACCTTC
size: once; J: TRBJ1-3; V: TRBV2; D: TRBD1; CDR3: CASDRTGGVGGNTIYF; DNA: TGTGCCAGCGATCGTACAGGGGGCGTGGGTGGAAACACCATATATTTT
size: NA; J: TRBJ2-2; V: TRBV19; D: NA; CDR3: CASSILPGHTGELFF; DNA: TGTGCCAGTAGTATACTCCCGGGGCACACCGGGGAGCTGTTTTTT
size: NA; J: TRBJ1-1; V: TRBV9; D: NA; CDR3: CASSVEENTEAFF; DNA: TGTGCCAGCAGCGTAGAGGAGAACACTGAAGCTTTCTTT
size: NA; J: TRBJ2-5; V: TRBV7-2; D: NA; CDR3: CASSLAGRETQYF; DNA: TGTGCCAGCAGCTTAGCGGGGAGGGAGACCCAGTACTTC
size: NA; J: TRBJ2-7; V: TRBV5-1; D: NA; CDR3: CASSLQGTLLPYEQYF; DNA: TGCGCCAGCAGCTTACAGGGCACCCTATTACCCTACGAGCAGTACTTC
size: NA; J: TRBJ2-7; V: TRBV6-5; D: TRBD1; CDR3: CASPRDRAYEQYF; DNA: TGTGCCAGTCCCCGGGACAGAGCCTACGAGCAGTACTTC
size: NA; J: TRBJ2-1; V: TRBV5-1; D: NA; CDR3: CASSYTGMANNEQFF; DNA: TGCGCCAGCAGCTACACAGGGATGGCCAACAATGAGCAGTTCTTC
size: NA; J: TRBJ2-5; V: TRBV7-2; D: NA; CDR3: CASSLGGGAQYF; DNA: TGTGCCAGCAGCTTGGGGGGTGGGGCCCAGTACTTC
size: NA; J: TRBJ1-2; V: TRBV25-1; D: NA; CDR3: CASSEFSHPPYGYTF; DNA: TGTGCCAGCAGTGAATTTTCTCATCCCCCGTATGGCTACACCTTC
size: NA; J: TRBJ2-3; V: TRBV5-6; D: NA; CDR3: CASSLDTDTQYF; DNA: TGTGCCAGCAGCTTGGACACAGATACGCAGTATTTT
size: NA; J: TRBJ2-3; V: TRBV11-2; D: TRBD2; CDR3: CASSASGLSTDTQYF; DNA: TGTGCCAGCAGCGCCTCGGGACTATCTACAGATACGCAGTATTTT
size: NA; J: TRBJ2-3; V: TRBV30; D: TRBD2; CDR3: CAWAWTSGSTDTQYF; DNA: TGTGCCTGGGCTTGGACTAGCGGGAGTACAGATACGCAGTATTTT
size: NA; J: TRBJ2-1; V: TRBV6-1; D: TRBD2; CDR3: CASSDGLVSGNEQFF; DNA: TGTGCCAGCAGTGACGGACTAGTTAGTGGTAATGAGCAGTTCTTC
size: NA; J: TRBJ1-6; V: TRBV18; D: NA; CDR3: CASSPIPRGDSPLHF; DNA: TGTGCCAGCTCCCCTATACCCAGGGGCGATTCACCCCTCCACTTT
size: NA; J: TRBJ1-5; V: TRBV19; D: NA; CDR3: CASSIVGNNQPQHF; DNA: TGTGCCAGTAGTATAGTAGGGAACAATCAGCCCCAGCATTTT
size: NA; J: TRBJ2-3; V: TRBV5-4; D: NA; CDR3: CAPSRAGTDTQYF; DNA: TGTGCCCCCAGCAGGGCAGGCACAGATACGCAGTATTTT
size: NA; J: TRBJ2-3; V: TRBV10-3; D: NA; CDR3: CATSGTGKGASDTQYF; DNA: TGTGCCACTTCCGGGACTGGCAAAGGAGCGTCAGATACGCAGTATTTT
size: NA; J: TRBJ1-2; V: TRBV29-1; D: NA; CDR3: CSAGQRSSYGYTF; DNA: TGCAGCGCCGGACAGCGGAGCTCCTATGGCTACACCTTC
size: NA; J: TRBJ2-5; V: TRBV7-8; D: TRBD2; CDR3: CASSPVLTEGLAGGPKETQYF; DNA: TGTGCCAGCAGCCCAGTGCTAACGGAGGGACTAGCGGGAGGGCCAAAAGAGACCCAGTACTTC
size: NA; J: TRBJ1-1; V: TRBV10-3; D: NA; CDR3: CAISESELSEAFF; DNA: TGTGCCATCAGTGAGTCGGAGCTCTCTGAAGCTTTCTTT
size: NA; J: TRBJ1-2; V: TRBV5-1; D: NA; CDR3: CASSLDTGPYYGYTF; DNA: TGCGCCAGCAGCTTGGATACAGGGCCCTACTATGGCTACACCTTC
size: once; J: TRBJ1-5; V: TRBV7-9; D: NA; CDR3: CATARGANQPQHF; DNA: TGTGCCACCGCCCGGGGGGCGAATCAGCCCCAGCATTTT
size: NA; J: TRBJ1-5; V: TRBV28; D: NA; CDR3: CASSLGRGLSQPQHF; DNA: TGTGCCAGCAGTTTGGGGCGCGGGTTAAGTCAGCCCCAGCATTTT
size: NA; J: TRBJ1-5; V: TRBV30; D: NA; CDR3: CAWSGEWDQPQHF; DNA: TGTGCCTGGTCAGGGGAATGGGATCAGCCCCAGCATTTT
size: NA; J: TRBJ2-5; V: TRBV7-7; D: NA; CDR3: CASSPLGAGWETQYF; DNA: TGTGCTAGCAGCCCCCTCGGGGCGGGATGGGAGACCCAGTACTTC
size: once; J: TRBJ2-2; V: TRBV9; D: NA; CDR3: CASSVAPTGELFF; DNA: TGTGCCAGCAGCGTAGCCCCCACCGGGGAGCTGTTTTTT
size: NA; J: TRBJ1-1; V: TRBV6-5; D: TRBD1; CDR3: CASSYDRDTEAFF; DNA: TGTGCCAGCAGTTACGACAGGGACACTGAAGCTTTCTTT
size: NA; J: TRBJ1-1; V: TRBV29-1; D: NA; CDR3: CSVSGEGTEAFF; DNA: TGCAGCGTTTCAGGGGAGGGCACTGAAGCTTTCTTT
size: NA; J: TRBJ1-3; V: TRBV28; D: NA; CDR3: CASTTSGRYIYF; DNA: TGTGCCAGCACCACCTCGGGGAGGTACATATATTTT
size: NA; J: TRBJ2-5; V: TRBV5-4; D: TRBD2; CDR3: CASSPGLVFKETQYF; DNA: TGTGCCAGCAGCCCCGGACTAGTGTTTAAGGAGACCCAGTACTTC
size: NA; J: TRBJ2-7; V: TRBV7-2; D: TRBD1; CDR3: CASSRVPGGEQYF; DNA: TGTGCCAGCAGCCGAGTCCCAGGGGGCGAGCAGTACTTC
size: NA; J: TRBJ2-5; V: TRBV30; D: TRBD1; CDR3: CAWTGGSETQYF; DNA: TGTGCCTGGACAGGGGGATCAGAGACCCAGTACTTC
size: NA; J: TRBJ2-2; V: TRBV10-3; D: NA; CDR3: CAIRGGYRAGTGELFF; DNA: TGTGCCATCAGGGGGGGCTACAGGGCGGGCACCGGGGAGCTGTTTTTT
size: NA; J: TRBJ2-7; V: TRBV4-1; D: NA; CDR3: CASSRPFQTSPEQYF; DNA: TGCGCCAGCAGCCGCCCCTTTCAGACCTCCCCCGAGCAGTACTTC
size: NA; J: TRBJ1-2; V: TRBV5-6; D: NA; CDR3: CASSLVRGSGYTF; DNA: TGTGCCAGCAGCTTGGTGCGGGGTTCCGGCTACACCTTC
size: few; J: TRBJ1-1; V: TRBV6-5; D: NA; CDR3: CASSYQGMNTEAFF; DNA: TGTGCCAGCAGTTATCAGGGCATGAACACTGAAGCTTTCTTT
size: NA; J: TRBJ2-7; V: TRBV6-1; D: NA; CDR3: CASSEGAPRFPYEQYF; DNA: TGTGCCAGCAGTGAAGGGGCTCCCCGTTTCCCATACGAGCAGTACTTC
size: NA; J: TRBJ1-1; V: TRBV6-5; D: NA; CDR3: CASSYYEYTEAFF; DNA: TGTGCCAGCAGTTACTATGAGTACACTGAAGCTTTCTTT
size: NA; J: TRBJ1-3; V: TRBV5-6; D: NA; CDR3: CASSFRGADSGNTIYF; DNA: TGTGCCAGCAGCTTTCGGGGGGCGGACTCTGGAAACACCATATATTTT
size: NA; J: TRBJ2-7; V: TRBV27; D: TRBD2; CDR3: CASSSTTSGQTEQYF; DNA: TGTGCCAGCAGTTCGACGACTAGCGGCCAAACGGAGCAGTACTTC
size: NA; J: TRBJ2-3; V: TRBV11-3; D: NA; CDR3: CASSRDGYTQYF; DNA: TGTGCCAGCAGCCGCGACGGGTATACGCAGTATTTT
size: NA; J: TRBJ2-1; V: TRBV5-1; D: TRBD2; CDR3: CASSFRAGVYNEQFF; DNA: TGCGCCAGCAGCTTCAGAGCGGGAGTGTACAATGAGCAGTTCTTC
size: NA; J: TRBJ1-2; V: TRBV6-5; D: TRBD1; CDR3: CASSRDRVDGYTF; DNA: TGTGCCAGCAGCCGGGACAGGGTCGATGGCTACACCTTC
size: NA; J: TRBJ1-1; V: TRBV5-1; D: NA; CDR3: CASSLTGPNTEAFF; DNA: TGCGCCAGCAGCTTGACCGGACCGAACACTGAAGCTTTCTTT
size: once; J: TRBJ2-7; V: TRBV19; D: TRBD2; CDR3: CASSRLAGASYEQYF; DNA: TGTGCCAGTAGCAGACTAGCGGGGGCCTCCTACGAGCAGTACTTC